These 18 T cell receptor beta chains were sequenced from one sample in a study of metastatic and nonmetastatic thyroid tumors. TCRdb re-called clones from the PCR reads using MiXCR. The data contain about 69,000 clones, 12% to 15% of them singletons. Thyroid surgery was performed in patients who had received no treatment beforehand. Sequenced material: blood. These receptors were obtained from a male donor with papillary thyroid cancer or a benign thyroid nodule (not recorded which). Some clones in this sample may be carry-over from other donors' samples.

This clone was seen at least ten times. V gene TRBV28 combines with J gene TRBJ2-1; 8 bases are shared with TRBD2. The CDR3 is made up of 15 amino acids. Trimming cost V 3 bases and J 7 bases; bases outside gene matches: 8. Germline CDR1 reads MDHEN; CDR2 reads SYDVKM. The CDR3 region is CASSFAGGPWNEQFF. The CDR3 DNA reads as TGTGCCAGCAGTTTTGCGGGAGGCCCCTGGAATGAGCAGTTCTTC. The full variable domain, with the rest looked up from reference TRBV28 and TRBJ2-1, is DVKVTQSSRYLVKRTGEKVFLECVQDMDHENMFWYRQDPGLGLRLIYFSYDVKMKEKGDIPEGYSVSREKKERFSLILESASTNQTSMYLCASSFAGGPWNEQFFGPGTRLTVL.

The V call is TRBV27, the J call TRBJ2-7; D is unresolved. The CDR3 totals 14 residues. Trimming left V 2 bases short and J 3 bases short, with 11 bases between. Looked up from germline, CDR1 is MNHEY and CDR2 is SMNVEV (reference sequence). This chain's CDR3 is CASSLRMAYYEQYF. CDR3 bases: TGTGCCAGCAGTTTACGTATGGCTTACTACGAGCAGTACTTC.

A note on this clone: A single base separates this from a much larger clone, so it may be a read error. V is TRBV19 and J is TRBJ2-3; D might be TRBD1 (6 bases). V dropped 6 bases and J dropped 7 bases, with 11 bases sitting between them. The CDR3 is 12 amino acids. CDR1 and CDR2 (germline): LNHDA, SQIVND (reference sequence). The CDR3 protein is CASSTGSYTQYF. CDR3 sequence (DNA): TGTGCCAGTAGCACAGGGTCGTATACGCAGTATTTT.

Ten or more counts support this clone. One base away lies a much larger clone, so this may be a sequencing read error. The chain's CDR3 is CASKAGVTSSYNEQFF. In nucleotides, the CDR3 is TGCGCCAGCAAAGCGGGAGTCACAAGCTCCTACAATGAGCAGTTCTTC. The chain carries TRBV10-1 and TRBJ2-1, with 8 bases fitting TRBD2. The germline CDR1 and CDR2 sequences are WNHNN and SYGVQD (reference sequence). This CDR3 has 16 amino acids. Trimming removed 7 bases from V and 0 bases from J; junction bases left unmatched: 8.

This clone was observed many times. The chain carries TRBV19 and TRBJ1-1, with D perhaps TRBD1 (6 bases). The CDR3 contains 15 residues. Germline V gives CDR1 LNHDA, CDR2 SQIVND (reference sequence). The ends were cut back, 3 bases at V and 0 bases at J, with 11 bases in the middle. Here the CDR3 reads CASSINRDMNTEAFF. CDR3 nucleotides: TGTGCCAGTAGTATCAACAGGGATATGAACACTGAAGCTTTCTTT.

Many counts were recorded for this clone. The chain uses TRBV5-6 and TRBJ2-1; no reliable D call. Trimming stripped 6 bases from V and 4 bases from J, with 5 bases between. There are 11 residues in the CDR3. Germline assignment: CDR1 SGHDT and CDR2 YYEEEE. CDR3 in amino acids: CASNGYNEQFF. The DNA of the CDR3 is TGTGCCAGCAACGGATACAATGAGCAGTTCTTC. Full variable domain (outside the CDR3, taken from reference TRBV5-6 and TRBJ2-1): DAGVTQSPTHLIKTRGQQVTLRCSPKSGHDTVSWYQQALGQGPQFIFQYYEEEERQRGNFPDRFSGHQFPNYSSELNVNALLLGDSALYLCASNGYNEQFFGPGTRLTVL.

The J gene is TRBJ2-7, the V gene TRBV10-1; a weak D match, TRBD2 (6 bases). The germline V and J ends were trimmed by 0 bases and 6 bases, with 18 bases remaining between them. CDR1 and CDR2 from the germline V gene are WNHNN and SYGVQD (reference sequence). There are 16 residues in the CDR3. CDR3 in amino acids: CASSESIAVLSFEQYF. CDR3 DNA: TGCGCCAGCAGTGAGTCGATAGCGGTGTTGTCGTTCGAGCAGTACTTC.

This clone was seen many times. V gene TRBV3-1 combines with J gene TRBJ2-3, with TRBD2 identical over 12 bases. The germline CDR1 and CDR2 sequences are LGHDT and YNNKEL (reference sequence). The CDR3 totals 13 residues. J was trimmed by 4 bases and V by 9 bases; bases with no gene match: 2. CDR3 sequence (DNA): TGTGCCAGTCGACTAGCGGGAGCAGATACGCAGTATTTT. It specifies CASRLAGADTQYF.

Concerning this clone: Being one base from a much bigger clone, this may be a read error. The chain links TRBV2 to TRBJ2-2; D remains unclear. The CDR3 is 14 amino acids. Germline V CDR1 and CDR2: SNHLY, FYNNEI. Trimming left V 0 bases short and J 7 bases short, with 9 bases between. CDR3 nucleotides: TGTGCCAGCAGTGAAGCTTTCCTAGACGGGGAGCTGTTTTTT. Protein sequence: CASSEAFLDGELFF.

This clone was seen at least ten times. At the DNA level, this CDR3 is encoded by other sequences in the same sample as well. The rearrangement links TRBV6-7 to TRBJ2-7, with 7 bases that match TRBD1. TRBV6-7 is annotated as an ORF whose role is uncertain. CDR3 length: 16 residues. The CDR3 DNA reads as TGTGCTAGCAGTTACATGGACAGGAGAGCCTCCTACGAGCAGTACGTC. It yields the protein CASSYMDRRASYEQYV.

Many counts were recorded for this clone. This chain uses TRBV20-1 with TRBJ2-2, with D possibly being TRBD1 or TRBD2 (5 bases each). Trimming shortened V by 0 bases and J by 5 bases, and 16 bases separated the two germline ends. Germline V CDR1 and CDR2: DFQATT, SNEGSKA (reference sequence). The CDR3 extends over 16 amino acids. The CDR3 reads CSARDEDIWGTGELFF. Written as DNA, the CDR3 is TGCAGTGCTAGAGACGAAGATATTTGGGGGACCGGGGAGCTGTTTTTT.

This clone was picked up many times. The chain combines TRBV6-2 or TRBV6-3 with TRBJ1-4, with 11 bases that match TRBD1. CDR1 is MNHEY, CDR2 SVGEGT, per germline. The CDR3 runs to 15 residues. V lost 6 bases, J lost 7 bases, and 7 bases stayed unmatched. This CDR3 is CASSPNGQGAEKLFF. The CDR3 DNA sequence: TGTGCCAGCAGCCCTAACGGACAGGGGGCTGAAAAACTGTTTTTT.

There are many counts of this clone. This chain links TRBV19 with TRBJ2-2; 8 bases match TRBD2. Germline V gene lookup returns CDR1 LNHDA and CDR2 SQIVND (reference sequence). Unmatched junction bases numbered 10, after V lost 3 bases and J lost 7 bases. This CDR3 has 16 residues. The CDR3 DNA sequence: TGTGCCAGTAGTATCGGTCCAGCGGGAGAGAGCGGGGAGCTGTTTTTT. This translates into CASSIGPAGESGELFF.

In this sample, this clone turned up many times. The CDR3 loop reads CASSQVASGSYEQYV. The CDR3, as DNA: TGTGCCAGCAGCCAAGTAGCTAGCGGGAGCTACGAGCAGTACGTC. The V call is TRBV3-1, the J call TRBJ2-7; 10 nucleotides align to TRBD2. Looked up from germline, CDR1 is LGHDT and CDR2 is YNNKEL (reference sequence). The CDR3 loop spans 15 amino acids. Trimming removed 1 base from V and 3 bases from J; junction bases left unmatched: 3.

In this sample, this clone turned up many times. The V call is TRBV20-1, the J call TRBJ2-7; D gene uncertain. From germline, CDR1 is DFQATT and CDR2 SNEGSKA (reference sequence). This CDR3 is built from 14 residues. Trimming took off 3 bases at V and 0 bases at J, with 12 bases between the two ends. The CDR3 bases are TGCAGTGCTAGCCCCCGGGTGAGCTCCTACGAGCAGTACTTC. Protein sequence: CSASPRVSSYEQYF.

The chain combines TRBV6-1 with TRBJ2-7; D may be TRBD1 (6 bases). The V gene's germline CDR1 is MNHNS and CDR2 SASEGT. The CDR3 has 15 amino acids. The ends were cut back, 6 bases at V and 1 base at J, with 16 bases in the middle. The CDR3 region has the DNA TGTGCCAGCAGCGGACGACAGGTCCTATCCTACGAGCAGTACTTC. Translated, it gives CASSGRQVLSYEQYF.

The table lists this clone with a few counts. The gene calls are TRBV6-1 and TRBJ2-2; D gene ambiguous. Trimming shortened V by 10 bases and J by 1 base, and 7 bases separated the two germline ends. The CDR3 runs to 12 residues. The germline CDR1 and CDR2 sequences are MNHNS and SASEGT. The DNA of the CDR3 is TGTGCCATCAGCCGGAACACCGGGGAGCTGTTTTTT. It specifies CAISRNTGELFF.

CDR3 bases: TGCAGTGCTTTACTAGCGGGAGCTAACAATGAGCAGTTCTTC. This translates into CSALLAGANNEQFF. This chain connects TRBV20-1 to TRBJ2-1; 11 bases match TRBD2. Germline CDR1 is DFQATT and CDR2 is SNEGSKA (reference sequence). This CDR3 region has 14 residues. V gave up 5 bases and J gave up 5 bases; unmatched junction bases: 5.